This T cell receptor beta chain was sequenced during a study of early T cells in non-severe SARS-CoV-2 infection. Study-level background: Sequencing targeted bulk RNA from unsorted whole blood, leaving chains unpaired. Whole-study findings and limits: Reliance on VDJdb matching favored anti-spike CD8 responses; private and CD4 specificities were missed.

This clonotype was recorded at least ten times. The target antigen is unknown. V gave up 1 base and J gave up 2 bases, with 10 bases separating them. Germline loops: CDR1 SGHTA, CDR2 FQGNSA. CDR3 length: 15 amino acids. Separate cDNA molecules each had unique molecular identifiers attached to them. TCRdb re-called the 5' RACE reads through MiXCR, storing one row per CDR3 protein. The sample yields tens of thousands of distinct CDR3 sequences, about 14% seen once. The sample was whole blood, taken at baseline. This receptor was taken from an adult who was a healthcare worker with PCR-confirmed SARS-CoV-2 infection or an uninfected control (not recorded which). V gene TRBV7-2 combines with J gene TRBJ2-3, with TRBD1 as a possible D gene (6 bases). CDR3 amino acids: CASSLVQGNTDTQYF. In nucleotides, the CDR3 is TGTGCCAGCAGCTTAGTCCAGGGGAACACAGATACGCAGTATTTT.